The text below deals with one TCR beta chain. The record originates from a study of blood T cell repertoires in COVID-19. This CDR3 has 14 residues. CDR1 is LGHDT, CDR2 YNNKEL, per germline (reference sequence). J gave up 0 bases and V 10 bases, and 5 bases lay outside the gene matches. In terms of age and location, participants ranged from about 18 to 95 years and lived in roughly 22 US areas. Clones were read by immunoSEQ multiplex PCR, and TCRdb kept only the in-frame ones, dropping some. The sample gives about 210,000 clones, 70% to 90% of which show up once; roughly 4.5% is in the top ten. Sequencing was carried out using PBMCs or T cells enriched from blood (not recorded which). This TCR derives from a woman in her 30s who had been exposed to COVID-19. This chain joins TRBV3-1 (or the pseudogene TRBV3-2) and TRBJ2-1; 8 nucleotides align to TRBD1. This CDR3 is CATRQGSSYNEQFF. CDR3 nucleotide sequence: TGTGCCACTAGACAGGGGAGCTCCTACAATGAGCAGTTCTTC.